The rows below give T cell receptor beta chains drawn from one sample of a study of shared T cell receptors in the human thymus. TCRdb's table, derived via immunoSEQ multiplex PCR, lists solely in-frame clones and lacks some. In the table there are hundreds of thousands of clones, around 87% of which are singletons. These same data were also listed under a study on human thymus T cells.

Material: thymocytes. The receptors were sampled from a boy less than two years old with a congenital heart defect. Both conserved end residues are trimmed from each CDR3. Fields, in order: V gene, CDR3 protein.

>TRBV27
ASSRGSHEQF
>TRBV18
ASSQDGTGSHEQF
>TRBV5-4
ASSLDFSGTGRDSTDTQY
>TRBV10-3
AVNSQGQGNQPQH
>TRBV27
ASIQQGANEQF
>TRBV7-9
ASSLGDTYGYT
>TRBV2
ASSEGSGEQF
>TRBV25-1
ASSEPRRTGGRTEAF
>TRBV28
ASIAGNYEQY
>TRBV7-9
ASSLVQWVAVNTGELF
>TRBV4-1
ASSQDLAGHNEQF
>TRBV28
ASSDDRDNEQF
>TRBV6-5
ASSGQGGGYT
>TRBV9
ASSVAWTSGVGTQY
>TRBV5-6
ASSLRGEGVETQY
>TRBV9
ASSPRDTGELF
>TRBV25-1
ASSESPHRGRLNEQF
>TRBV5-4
ASSLGSGFNSPLH
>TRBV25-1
ASKKSVPPNTEAF
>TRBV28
ASSFGDRAHSPLH
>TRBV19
ARSAPSGRVGEQY
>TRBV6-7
ARETGEGTSYEQY
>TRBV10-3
AIKEDRDWAGANVLT
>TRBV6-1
ASSRELNEQF
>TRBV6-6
ASSYVADEAF
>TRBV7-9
ASSLWRGGFHEQY
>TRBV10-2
ASGFRDRGTVEGYT
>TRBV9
ASSVVEPLHQPQH